A selection of T cell receptor beta chains follows, all from one sample in a study of molecular identifiers for immune sequencing clone quantification. In TCRdb, the PCR reads were re-called with MiXCR into one record per CDR3 protein. The table lists approximately 12,000 distinct CDR3 sequences, roughly 16% of them singletons. Sequenced input: naive CD8+ T cells from blood, with Jurkat cell RNA spiked in. The receptors derive from a human donor in good health. Some libraries in this study had Jurkat cell RNA spiked in. The CDR3 runs from the conserved cysteine through the conserved F or W. The order of the fields is clone size, J gene, CDR3 length, D gene, V gene, CDR3 protein, CDR3 DNA. A D gene is named only where the DNA matches it firmly. Clone size is stated in some rows and not others, as once, few, many or a class when expanded.

abundance: many; j_gene: TRBJ1-5; len: 14; d_gene: -; v_gene: TRBV11-3; CDR3aa: CASSWGPPNQPQHF; CDR3nt: TGTGCCAGCAGCTGGGGACCCCCGAATCAGCCCCAGCATTTT
abundance: many; j_gene: TRBJ1-5; len: 15; d_gene: -; v_gene: TRBV27; CDR3aa: CASSDGTYSNQPQHF; CDR3nt: TGTGCCAGCAGTGACGGGACATATAGCAATCAGCCCCAGCATTTT
abundance: many; j_gene: TRBJ2-7; len: 16; d_gene: TRBD2; v_gene: TRBV7-8; CDR3aa: CASSLGTSGMLYEQYF; CDR3nt: TGTGCCAGCAGCCTGGGGACTAGCGGGATGTTGTACGAGCAGTACTTC
abundance: many; j_gene: TRBJ2-7; len: 15; d_gene: -; v_gene: TRBV27; CDR3aa: CASSLGSQPSREQYF; CDR3nt: TGTGCCAGCAGTTTAGGTTCACAGCCGTCGAGGGAGCAGTACTTC
abundance: once; j_gene: TRBJ2-7; len: 15; d_gene: -; v_gene: TRBV27; CDR3aa: CASSLASRSSYEQYF; CDR3nt: TGTGCCAGCAGTTTGGCTAGCAGGAGCTCCTACGAGCAGTACTTC
abundance: few; j_gene: TRBJ2-7; len: 14; d_gene: TRBD1; v_gene: TRBV15; CDR3aa: CATSRGTGGYEQYF; CDR3nt: TGTGCCACCAGCAGAGGGACAGGGGGTTACGAGCAGTACTTC
abundance: medium-sized; j_gene: TRBJ2-2; len: 19; d_gene: -; v_gene: TRBV5-1; CDR3aa: CASSPNFGTHPRSTGELFF; CDR3nt: TGCGCCAGCAGCCCGAATTTCGGGACCCACCCTCGGAGCACCGGGGAGCTGTTTTTT
abundance: medium-sized; j_gene: TRBJ2-7; len: 17; d_gene: TRBD2; v_gene: TRBV4-1; CDR3aa: CASSYRLAGGPNYEQYF; CDR3nt: TGCGCCAGCAGCTATCGACTAGCGGGAGGTCCCAACTACGAGCAGTACTTC
abundance: many; j_gene: TRBJ1-2; len: 13; d_gene: TRBD1; v_gene: TRBV20-1; CDR3aa: CSARDRGGYGYTF; CDR3nt: TGCAGTGCTAGGGACAGGGGAGGTTATGGCTACACCTTC
abundance: medium-sized; j_gene: TRBJ1-1; len: 15; d_gene: -; v_gene: TRBV7-9; CDR3aa: CASSLVYGGGTEAFF; CDR3nt: TGTGCCAGCAGCTTAGTTTATGGGGGAGGCACTGAAGCTTTCTTT
abundance: many; j_gene: TRBJ2-3; len: 17; d_gene: TRBD2; v_gene: TRBV7-2; CDR3aa: CASSRVGLAGGPDTQYF; CDR3nt: TGTGCCAGCAGTCGAGTGGGACTAGCGGGAGGGCCTGATACGCAGTATTTT
abundance: medium-sized; j_gene: TRBJ2-2; len: 15; d_gene: -; v_gene: TRBV7-9; CDR3aa: CASSFGGANTGELFF; CDR3nt: TGTGCCAGCAGCTTTGGAGGGGCAAACACCGGGGAGCTGTTTTTT
abundance: medium-sized; j_gene: TRBJ2-3; len: 14; d_gene: -; v_gene: TRBV10-2; CDR3aa: CASSESFASDTQYF; CDR3nt: TGCGCCAGCAGTGAGTCGTTTGCTTCAGATACGCAGTATTTT
abundance: -; j_gene: TRBJ1-5; len: 16; d_gene: -; v_gene: TRBV7-8; CDR3aa: CASSQTSGGGADTQHF; CDR3nt: TGTGCCAGCAGCCAAACTAGCGGAGGCGGCGCAGATACGCAGCATTTT
abundance: many; j_gene: TRBJ1-4; len: 15; d_gene: TRBD1; v_gene: TRBV4-1; CDR3aa: CASSVERQGGEKLFF; CDR3nt: TGCGCCAGCAGCGTGGAACGACAGGGGGGTGAAAAACTGTTTTTT
abundance: many; j_gene: TRBJ2-3; len: 16; d_gene: TRBD2; v_gene: TRBV7-9; CDR3aa: CASSSVGLAIGDTQYF; CDR3nt: TGTGCCAGCAGCTCTGTGGGACTAGCTATAGGGGATACGCAGTATTTT
abundance: many; j_gene: TRBJ2-7; len: 14; d_gene: TRBD2; v_gene: TRBV7-9; CDR3aa: CASSLGTRAYEQYF; CDR3nt: TGTGCCAGCAGCTTGGGGACTAGGGCCTACGAGCAGTACTTC
abundance: -; j_gene: TRBJ2-1; len: 12; d_gene: -; v_gene: TRBV5-1; CDR3aa: CASSLIAGEQFF; CDR3nt: TGCGCCAGCAGCTTAATAGCAGGGGAGCAGTTCTTC
abundance: -; j_gene: TRBJ2-3; len: 15; d_gene: -; v_gene: TRBV2; CDR3aa: CASMPVGERTDTQYF; CDR3nt: TGTGCCAGCATGCCCGTAGGGGAACGCACAGATACGCAGTATTTT
abundance: many; j_gene: TRBJ1-5; len: 12; d_gene: -; v_gene: TRBV19; CDR3aa: CASKESNQPQHF; CDR3nt: TGTGCCAGTAAGGAGAGCAATCAGCCCCAGCATTTT
abundance: few; j_gene: TRBJ2-3; len: 17; d_gene: -; v_gene: TRBV27; CDR3aa: CASSPPPRTFPPATQYF; CDR3nt: TGTGCCAGCAGTCCCCCTCCAAGGACCTTCCCCCCGGCTACGCAGTATTTT
abundance: many; j_gene: TRBJ2-7; len: 14; d_gene: -; v_gene: TRBV7-9; CDR3aa: CASSPRLGFYEQYF; CDR3nt: TGTGCCAGCAGCCCCCGACTAGGATTCTACGAGCAGTACTTC
abundance: -; j_gene: TRBJ2-1; len: 16; d_gene: TRBD2; v_gene: TRBV3-1; CDR3aa: CASSRVLIAGYNEQFF; CDR3nt: TGTGCCAGCAGCCGAGTCCTGATAGCGGGATACAATGAGCAGTTCTTC
abundance: medium-sized; j_gene: TRBJ2-6; len: 16; d_gene: -; v_gene: TRBV7-9; CDR3aa: CASSPGTYSGANVLTF; CDR3nt: TGTGCCAGCAGCCCGGGTACCTACTCTGGGGCCAACGTCCTGACTTTC
abundance: -; j_gene: TRBJ1-1; len: 13; d_gene: -; v_gene: TRBV30; CDR3aa: CAWSEGTNTEAFF; CDR3nt: TGTGCCTGGAGTGAGGGGACGAACACTGAAGCTTTCTTT
abundance: medium-sized; j_gene: TRBJ2-3; len: 16; d_gene: -; v_gene: TRBV4-2; CDR3aa: CASSQATTVGTDTQYF; CDR3nt: TGTGCCAGCAGCCAAGCGACGACGGTTGGCACAGATACGCAGTATTTT
abundance: medium-sized; j_gene: TRBJ1-5; len: 15; d_gene: TRBD1; v_gene: TRBV29-1; CDR3aa: CSVGTGEHSNQPQHF; CDR3nt: TGCAGCGTTGGGACAGGAGAACATAGCAATCAGCCCCAGCATTTT